The following is a T cell receptor (beta chain) sequence with its context. Its antigen is not known. This sample is drawn from a study of PD-1 blockade in classical Hodgkin lymphoma. The study's findings and limits: Lower baseline TCR diversity marked trial partial responders and progressors. Whatever underlies the repertoire differences (possibly disease activity or prior therapy) remains undefined.

Time point in this sample: cycle 4 day 1 (C4D1), after 6 weeks of nivolumab. Each patient's relapse followed autologous stem cell transplantation, and brentuximab vedotin exposure varied. Measured with immunoSEQ multiplex PCR; TCRdb has only the in-frame clones, and not every one. The table lists approximately 20,000 clones, roughly 77% of them singletons. This CDR3 comprises 14 residues. CDR1 is LNHDA and CDR2 is SQIVND in the germline V gene (reference sequence). V was cut by 6 bases and J by 3 bases, with 11 bases left in between. The chain links TRBV19 to TRBJ1-4; no reliable D call. The TCR originated in a human donor with classical Hodgkin lymphoma. The sample was peripheral blood mononuclear cells (PBMCs), taken before the fourth cycle of nivolumab. For the CDR3, the DNA is TGTGCCAGTAGCCGTGTGGTAGCTAATGAAAAACTGTTTTTT. Residues: CASSRVVANEKLFF.